The rows below give T cell receptor beta chains drawn from one sample of a study of CD8 T cells in Susac syndrome. A single record per CDR3 protein comes from TCRdb applying MiXCR to the immunoSEQ multiplex PCR reads. The sample consists of under 200,000 distinct CDR3 sequences, 91% of them appearing once. Source material: CD4+ T cells from PBMCs. Receptors were obtained from a human donor with Susac syndrome. CDR3s include the opening cysteine and the closing phenylalanine or tryptophan. A D gene is named only where the DNA matches it firmly. The size of a clone is reported for some rows only, either as once, few or many, or as a class for expanded clones.

j_call	v_call	d_call	clone_size	cdr3_aa	cdr3_nt
TRBJ2-7	TRBV24-1	.	few	CATSDMRAHEQYF	TGTGCCACCAGTGATATGAGGGCCCACGAGCAGTACTTC
TRBJ1-2	TRBV7-9	.	.	CASSFDNYGYTF	TGTGCCAGCAGCTTCGACAACTATGGCTACACCTTC
TRBJ2-1	TRBV28	.	.	CASRTGTHYNEQFF	TGTGCCAGCAGAACCGGGACACACTACAATGAGCAGTTCTTC
TRBJ2-7	TRBV7-7	.	.	CASSLRGTYDEQYF	TGTGCTAGCAGCTTACGGGGGACTTACGACGAGCAGTACTTC
TRBJ2-2	TRBV10-3	TRBD2	.	CAIKRTSGVANTGELFF	TGTGCCATCAAGAGGACTAGCGGGGTCGCGAACACCGGGGAGCTGTTTTTT
TRBJ1-5	TRBV20-1	.	.	CSAREGRVNQPQHF	TGCAGTGCTAGGGAGGGAAGGGTGAATCAGCCCCAGCATTTT
TRBJ2-7	TRBV11-2	.	.	CASSLAPGIQGYEQYF	TGTGCCAGCAGCTTAGCGCCCGGGATCCAGGGGTACGAGCAGTACTTC
TRBJ2-1	TRBV7-3	.	.	CASSLKLTSGNEQFF	TGTGCCAGCAGCTTAAAACTTACTTCTGGGAATGAGCAGTTCTTC
TRBJ1-1	TRBV5-1	.	.	CASSLGGGGMNTEAFF	TGCGCCAGCAGCCTTGGCGGCGGTGGCATGAACACTGAAGCTTTCTTT
TRBJ2-7	TRBV29-1	.	.	CSVAGRLSYEQYF	TGCAGCGTTGCAGGCAGACTGTCCTACGAGCAGTACTTC
TRBJ1-2	TRBV7-9	.	once	CASSSYYGYTF	TGTGCCAGCAGCTCATACTATGGCTACACCTTC
TRBJ2-1	TRBV6-1	TRBD2	.	CASSEPAWTSARRVNEQFF	TGTGCCAGCAGTGAACCGGCCTGGACTAGCGCGAGACGTGTAAATGAGCAGTTCTTC
TRBJ2-3	TRBV7-3	.	.	CASSTGSSTDTQYF	TGTGCCAGCAGTACAGGATCAAGCACAGATACGCAGTATTTT
TRBJ2-1	TRBV4-2	.	.	CASSRGGAHNEQFF	TGTGCCAGCAGCCGAGGGGGGGCCCACAATGAGCAGTTCTTC
TRBJ2-3	TRBV29-1	.	.	CSADNTQYF	TGCAGCGCAGATAATACGCAGTATTTT
TRBJ1-1	TRBV20-1	TRBD1	.	CSAGDRGSEAFF	TGCAGTGCTGGGGACAGGGGGAGTGAAGCTTTCTTT
TRBJ1-2	TRBV18	.	.	CASSPPGGLYGYTF	TGTGCCAGCTCACCACCGGGGGGGCTCTATGGCTACACCTTC
TRBJ2-3	TRBV7-9	TRBD1	.	CASSFRKFGAGGSTDTQYF	TGTGCCAGCAGCTTCCGTAAATTCGGTGCAGGGGGCAGCACAGATACGCAGTATTTT
TRBJ1-2	TRBV6-5	.	.	CASSPLRDYGYTF	TGTGCCAGCAGCCCTCTCCGGGACTATGGCTACACCTTC
TRBJ2-1	TRBV18	.	.	CASSGQRSYNEQFF	TGTGCCAGCTCCGGACAGCGCTCCTACAATGAGCAGTTCTTC
TRBJ2-1	TRBV20-1	TRBD2	.	CSASTGTSVSEQFF	TGCAGTGCTAGTACCGGGACTAGCGTGAGTGAGCAGTTCTTC
TRBJ1-5	TRBV12-5	TRBD1	once	CASARDRNQPQHF	TGTGCTAGTGCCAGGGACAGAAATCAGCCCCAGCATTTT
TRBJ1-4	TRBV7-2	.	.	CASSYNGRIGEKLFF	TGTGCCAGCAGCTATAACGGGCGGATAGGTGAAAAACTGTTTTTT
TRBJ2-2	TRBV5-8	.	.	CASSLNTYKAGELFF	TGTGCCAGCAGCTTAAACACGTACAAGGCCGGGGAGCTGTTTTTT
TRBJ2-2	TRBV19	TRBD1	.	CASCHEPGQTNTGELFF	TGTGCCAGCTGTCATGAGCCGGGACAGACTAACACCGGGGAGCTGTTTTTT
TRBJ1-2	TRBV20-1	.	few	CSAKTQGTYGYTF	TGCAGTGCTAAAACACAGGGAACCTATGGCTACACCTTC
TRBJ2-3	TRBV7-9	TRBD1	.	CASSPRGQGSDTQYF	TGTGCCAGCAGCCCTAGGGGACAGGGGTCAGATACGCAGTATTTT
TRBJ1-3	TRBV2	.	.	CASSQNGIFSGNTIYF	TGTGCCAGCAGTCAAAACGGCATCTTCTCTGGAAACACCATATATTTT
TRBJ2-1	TRBV11-2	TRBD2	.	CASSLVRLAGVRNEQFF	TGTGCCAGCAGCTTAGTCAGACTAGCGGGAGTTCGGAATGAGCAGTTCTTC
TRBJ2-7	TRBV5-1	.	once	CASSLVDEQYF	TGCGCCAGCAGCTTGGTAGACGAGCAGTACTTC
TRBJ2-7	TRBV27	.	.	CASSSPLRTVGEQYF	TGTGCCAGCAGTTCCCCGCTCAGAACGGTCGGGGAGCAGTACTTC
TRBJ2-7	TRBV5-1	TRBD1	once	CASSLGRDRVTYEQYF	TGCGCCAGCAGCCTGGGGCGGGACAGGGTTACCTACGAGCAGTACTTC
TRBJ2-1	TRBV29-1	.	.	CSVELLSPNADEQFF	TGCAGCGTTGAATTGCTATCGCCCAATGCGGATGAGCAGTTCTTC
TRBJ1-2	TRBV30	TRBD1	once	CAWSPGTGYGYTF	TGTGCCTGGAGCCCAGGGACAGGCTATGGCTACACCTTC
TRBJ1-2	TRBV25-1	.	.	CASSELGGGYTF	TGTGCCAGCAGTGAACTGGGGGGTGGCTACACCTTC
TRBJ1-1	TRBV12-3/TRBV12-4	.	.	CASSLILQYTEAFF	TGTGCCAGCAGTTTAATCCTCCAGTACACTGAAGCTTTCTTT
TRBJ1-5	TRBV10-3	.	.	CAISDSVGGVQPQHF	TGTGCCATCAGTGACTCGGTGGGGGGCGTTCAGCCCCAGCATTTT
TRBJ2-7	TRBV19	.	.	CASSLRFREGEQYF	TGTGCCAGTAGCCTTAGGTTCAGGGAAGGCGAGCAGTACTTC
TRBJ2-5	TRBV4-2	.	.	CASSQDRGLLETQYF	TGTGCCAGCAGCCAAGATCGAGGGTTACTTGAGACCCAGTACTTC
TRBJ2-2	TRBV29-1	.	.	CSVVLFRTGELFF	TGCAGCGTTGTCCTGTTTAGGACCGGGGAGCTGTTTTTT
TRBJ1-2	TRBV28	.	.	CASSGEGNVNYGYTF	TGTGCCAGCAGTGGGGAGGGAAACGTTAACTATGGCTACACCTTC
TRBJ2-7	TRBV19	.	.	CASARDRTYEQYF	TGTGCCAGTGCCCGCGACAGGACCTACGAGCAGTACTTC
TRBJ1-6	TRBV20-1	.	.	CSAREGYLNSPLHF	TGCAGTGCTAGGGAGGGCTACCTTAATTCACCCCTCCACTTT
TRBJ2-5	TRBV4-1	TRBD2	.	CASSQDWTSGGETQYF	TGCGCCAGCAGCCAAGATTGGACTAGCGGAGGAGAGACCCAGTACTTC
TRBJ1-4	TRBV7-7	.	.	CASSPNLGEKLFF	TGTGCTAGCAGCCCCAATCTTGGTGAAAAACTGTTTTTT
TRBJ1-1	TRBV28	.	.	CASSTGQRGVTFF	TGTGCCAGCAGCACCGGACAGAGGGGGGTAACTTTCTTT